The next 5 T cell receptor beta chains were all read from a single sample in a study of cytomegalovirus exposure and HLA in healthy donors. Sequencing used immunoSEQ multiplex PCR; TCRdb keeps in-frame clones, though not all of them. This repertoire shows about 260,000 clones, less than 95% found once; its top ten account for 3.1%. Sequenced input: PBMCs. The receptor source for this set is a woman in her 30s in good health and CMV-seronegative.

The chain employs TRBV4-2 and TRBJ2-5, with D perhaps TRBD1 (6 bases). The germline CDR1 and CDR2 sequences are LGHNA and YNFKEQ. The CDR3 has 13 amino acids. Trimming removed 3 bases at V and 5 bases at J, with 10 bases between. CDR3 nucleotides: TGTGCCAGCAGCCAGTACAGGGTTGAGACCCAGTACTTC. It specifies CASSQYRVETQYF.

CDR3 sequence: CAISSTAPTYEQYF. The CDR3 region has the DNA TGTGCCATCAGTTCAACGGCGCCCACCTACGAGCAGTACTTC. The chain recombines TRBV10-3 with TRBJ2-7; D is unclear. Per the germline V gene, CDR1 is ENHRY and CDR2 is SYGVKD. V lost 5 bases and J lost 2, with 13 bases in between. The CDR3 is made up of 14 amino acids.

The chain recombines TRBV7-9 with TRBJ1-1, with TRBD1 identical over 7 bases. There are 14 residues in the CDR3. Germline V gives CDR1 SEHNR, CDR2 FQNEAQ (reference sequence). V lost 1 base, J lost 8 bases, and 7 bases stayed unmatched. In nucleotides, the CDR3 is TGTGCCAGCAGCTTAGTGGGGGACAGTTCAGAAGCTTTCTTT. This codes for CASSLVGDSSEAFF.

This chain connects TRBV11-3 to TRBJ1-1, with D unresolved. This CDR3 has 15 residues. Germline CDR1 SGHNT, CDR2 YENEEA. V was pared by 5 bases and J by 0 bases, with 13 bases between. The CDR3 DNA is TGTGCCAGCAGCCGTGTGCCCCGCATGAACACTGAAGCTTTCTTT. This sequence encodes CASSRVPRMNTEAFF.

V and J are TRBV21-1 and TRBJ1-5. TRBV21-1 is a known pseudogene. This CDR3 region has 17 residues. The CDR3 sequence is CASSKFPARGGNQPQHF. DNA for the CDR3: TGTGCCAGCAGCAAATTCCCTGCGCGAGGGGGCAATCAGCCCCAGCATTTT.